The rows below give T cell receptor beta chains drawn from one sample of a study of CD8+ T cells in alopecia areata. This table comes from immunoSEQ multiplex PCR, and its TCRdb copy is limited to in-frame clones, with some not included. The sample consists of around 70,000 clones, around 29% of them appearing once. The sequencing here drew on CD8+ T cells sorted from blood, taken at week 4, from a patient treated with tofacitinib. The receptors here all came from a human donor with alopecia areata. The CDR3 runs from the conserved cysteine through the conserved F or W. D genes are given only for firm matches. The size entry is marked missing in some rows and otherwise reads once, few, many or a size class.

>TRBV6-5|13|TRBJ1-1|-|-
CASRITGNTEAFF
TGTGCCAGCAGAATTACAGGAAACACTGAAGCTTTCTTT
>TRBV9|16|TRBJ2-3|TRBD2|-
CASSEGLARSTDTQYF
TGTGCCAGCAGCGAGGGACTAGCGCGAAGCACAGATACGCAGTATTTT
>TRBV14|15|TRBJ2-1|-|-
CASSRPGLAHPEQFF
TGTGCCAGCAGTCGACCGGGACTCGCACATCCGGAGCAGTTCTTC
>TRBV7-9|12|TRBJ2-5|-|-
CASSLSPETQYF
TGTGCCAGCAGCTTATCTCCAGAGACCCAGTACTTC
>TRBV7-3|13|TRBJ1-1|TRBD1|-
CASSETGGTEAFF
TGTGCCAGCAGTGAGACAGGGGGGACTGAAGCTTTCTTT
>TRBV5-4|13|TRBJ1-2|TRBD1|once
CASNLDRGYGYTF
TGTGCCAGCAACCTAGACAGGGGCTATGGCTACACCTTC
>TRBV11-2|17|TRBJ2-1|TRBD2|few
CASSWGLAGNSYNEQFF
TGTGCCAGCAGCTGGGGACTAGCGGGGAACTCCTACAATGAGCAGTTCTTC
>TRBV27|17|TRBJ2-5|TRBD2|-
CASSSMAGAASGETQYF
TGTGCCAGCAGTTCCATGGCGGGAGCCGCCTCGGGGGAGACCCAGTACTTC
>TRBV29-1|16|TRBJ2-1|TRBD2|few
CSVGLAESIYYNEQFF
TGCAGCGTCGGACTAGCGGAGAGTATATACTACAATGAGCAGTTCTTC
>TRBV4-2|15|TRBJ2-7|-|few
CASSLRDTDSYEQYF
TGTGCCAGCAGCCTGAGGGACACAGACTCCTACGAGCAGTACTTC
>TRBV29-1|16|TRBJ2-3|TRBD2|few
CSVDMASGRAGDTQYF
TGCAGCGTTGATATGGCCAGCGGGAGGGCCGGCGATACGCAGTATTTT